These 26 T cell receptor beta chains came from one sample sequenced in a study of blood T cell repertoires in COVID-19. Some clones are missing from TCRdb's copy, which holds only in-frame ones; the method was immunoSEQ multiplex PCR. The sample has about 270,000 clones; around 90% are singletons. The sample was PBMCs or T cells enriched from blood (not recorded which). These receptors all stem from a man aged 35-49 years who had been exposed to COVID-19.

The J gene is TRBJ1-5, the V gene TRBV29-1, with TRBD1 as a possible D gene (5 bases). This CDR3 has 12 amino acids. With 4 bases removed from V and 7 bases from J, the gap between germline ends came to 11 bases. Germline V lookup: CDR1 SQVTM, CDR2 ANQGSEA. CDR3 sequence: CSVAGKDQPQHF. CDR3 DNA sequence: TGCAGCGTTGCAGGGAAGGACCAGCCCCAGCATTTT.

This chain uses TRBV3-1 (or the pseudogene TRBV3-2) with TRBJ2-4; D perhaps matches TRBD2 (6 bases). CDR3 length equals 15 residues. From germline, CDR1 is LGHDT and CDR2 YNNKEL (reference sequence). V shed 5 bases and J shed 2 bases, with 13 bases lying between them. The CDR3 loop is CASSGEASSKNIQYF. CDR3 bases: TGTGCCAGCAGCGGGGAGGCCTCCTCCAAAAACATTCAGTACTTC.

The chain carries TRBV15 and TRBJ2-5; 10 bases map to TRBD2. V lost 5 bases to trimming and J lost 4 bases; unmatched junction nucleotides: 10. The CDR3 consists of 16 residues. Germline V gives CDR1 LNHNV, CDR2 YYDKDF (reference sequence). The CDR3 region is CATSLPRLAGVETQYF. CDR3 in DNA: TGTGCCACCAGCCTTCCCAGGCTAGCGGGAGTAGAGACCCAGTACTTC.

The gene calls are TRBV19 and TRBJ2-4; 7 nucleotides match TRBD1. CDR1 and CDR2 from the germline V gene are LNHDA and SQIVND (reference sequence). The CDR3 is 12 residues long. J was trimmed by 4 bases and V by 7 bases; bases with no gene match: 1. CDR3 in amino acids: CASKGQKNIQYF. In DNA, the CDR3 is TGTGCCAGTAAGGGACAGAAAAACATTCAGTACTTC.

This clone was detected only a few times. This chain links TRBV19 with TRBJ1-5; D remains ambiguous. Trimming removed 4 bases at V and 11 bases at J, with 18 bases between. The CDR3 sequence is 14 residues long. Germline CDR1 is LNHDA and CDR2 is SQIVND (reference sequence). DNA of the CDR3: TGTGCCAGTAGTAGCTTCGAGACTTCGGGGTCCCAGCATTTT. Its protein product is CASSSFETSGSQHF.

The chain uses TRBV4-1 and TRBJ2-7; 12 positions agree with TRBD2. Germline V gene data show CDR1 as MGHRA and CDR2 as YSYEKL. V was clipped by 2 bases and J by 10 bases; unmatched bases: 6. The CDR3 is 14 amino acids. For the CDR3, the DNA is TGCGCCAGCAGCCAAAGGACTAGCGGGACGGTACAGTACTTC. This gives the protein CASSQRTSGTVQYF.

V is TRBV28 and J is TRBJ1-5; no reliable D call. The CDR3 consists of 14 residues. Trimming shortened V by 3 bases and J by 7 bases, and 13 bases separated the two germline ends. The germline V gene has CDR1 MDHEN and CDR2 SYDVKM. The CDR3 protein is CASSFQSSRQPQHF. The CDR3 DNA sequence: TGTGCCAGCAGTTTTCAGTCTTCTCGCCAGCCCCAGCATTTT.

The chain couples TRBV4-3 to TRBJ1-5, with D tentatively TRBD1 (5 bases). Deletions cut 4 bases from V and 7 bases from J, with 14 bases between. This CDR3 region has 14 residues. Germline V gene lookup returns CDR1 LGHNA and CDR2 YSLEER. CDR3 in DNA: TGCGCCAGCAGCCGAGAACCGGGGGGACAGCCCCAGCATTTT. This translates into CASSREPGGQPQHF.

The CDR3 is CASSLVTGGRNEQFF. For the CDR3, the DNA is TGTGCCAGCAGTTTAGTCACAGGGGGCAGGAATGAGCAGTTCTTC. The chain carries TRBV27 and TRBJ2-1; 9 nucleotides match TRBD1. Germline assignment: CDR1 MNHEY and CDR2 SMNVEV (reference sequence). J lost 7 bases, V lost 2 bases, and 6 bases had no gene match. CDR3 length: 15 amino acids.

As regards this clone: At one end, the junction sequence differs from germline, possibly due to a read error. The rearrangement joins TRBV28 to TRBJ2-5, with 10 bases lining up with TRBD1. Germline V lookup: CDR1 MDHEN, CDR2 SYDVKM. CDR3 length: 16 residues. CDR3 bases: TGTGCCAGCACTTTAGCCGGGACAGGGGTAATCGAGACCCAGTACTTC. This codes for CASTLAGTGVIETQYF.

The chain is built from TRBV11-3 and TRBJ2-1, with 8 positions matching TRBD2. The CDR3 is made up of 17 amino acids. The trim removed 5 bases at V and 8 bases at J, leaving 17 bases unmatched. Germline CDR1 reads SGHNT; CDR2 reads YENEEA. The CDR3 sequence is CASSPGLAGIDKDEQFF. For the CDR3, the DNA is TGTGCCAGCAGCCCCGGGTTAGCGGGAATCGATAAGGATGAGCAGTTCTTC.

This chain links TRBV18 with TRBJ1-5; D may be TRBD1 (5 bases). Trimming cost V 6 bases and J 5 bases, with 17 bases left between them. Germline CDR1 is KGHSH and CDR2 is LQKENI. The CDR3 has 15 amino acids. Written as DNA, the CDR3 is TGTGCCAGCTCTCCCGGGGGTGACGGGTATCAGCCCCAGCATTTT. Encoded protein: CASSPGGDGYQPQHF.

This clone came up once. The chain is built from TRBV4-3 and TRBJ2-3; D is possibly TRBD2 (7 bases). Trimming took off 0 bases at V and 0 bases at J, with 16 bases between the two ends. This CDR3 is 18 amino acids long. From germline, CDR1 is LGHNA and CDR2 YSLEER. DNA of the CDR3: TGCGCCAGCAGCCAAGACTGGCAGGGGAGGGGAAGCACAGATACGCAGTATTTT. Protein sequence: CASSQDWQGRGSTDTQYF.

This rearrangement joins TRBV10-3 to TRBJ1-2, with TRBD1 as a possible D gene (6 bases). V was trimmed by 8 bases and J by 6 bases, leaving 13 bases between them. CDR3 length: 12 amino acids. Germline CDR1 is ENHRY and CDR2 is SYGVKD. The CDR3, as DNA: TGTGCCATCCCCCACAGGGTTCATGGCTACACCTTC. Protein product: CAIPHRVHGYTF.

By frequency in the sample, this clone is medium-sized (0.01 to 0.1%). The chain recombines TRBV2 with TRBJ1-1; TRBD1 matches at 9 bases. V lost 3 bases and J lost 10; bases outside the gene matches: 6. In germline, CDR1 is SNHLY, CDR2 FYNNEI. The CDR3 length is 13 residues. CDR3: CASSEAEGQGAFF. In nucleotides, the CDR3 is TGTGCCAGCAGTGAGGCAGAGGGACAGGGAGCTTTCTTT.

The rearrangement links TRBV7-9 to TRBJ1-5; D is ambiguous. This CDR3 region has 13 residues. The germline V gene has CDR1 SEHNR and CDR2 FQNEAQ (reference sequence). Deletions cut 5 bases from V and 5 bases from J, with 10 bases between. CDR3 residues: CASSLPGDQPQHF. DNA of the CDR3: TGTGCCAGCAGCCTCCCGGGAGATCAGCCCCAGCATTTT.

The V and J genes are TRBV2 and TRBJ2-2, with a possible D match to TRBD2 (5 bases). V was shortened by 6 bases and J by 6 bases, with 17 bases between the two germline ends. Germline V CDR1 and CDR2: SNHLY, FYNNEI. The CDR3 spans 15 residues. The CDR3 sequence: CASSGGLAGAGELFF. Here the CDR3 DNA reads TGTGCCAGCAGCGGTGGACTGGCCGGTGCCGGGGAGCTGTTTTTT. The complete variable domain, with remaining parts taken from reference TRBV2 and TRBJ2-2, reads EPEVTQTPSHQVTQMGQEVILRCVPISNHLYFYWYRQILGQKVEFLVSFYNNEISEKSEIFDDQFSVERPDGSNFTLKIRSTKLEDSAMYFCASSGGLAGAGELFFGEGSRLTVL.

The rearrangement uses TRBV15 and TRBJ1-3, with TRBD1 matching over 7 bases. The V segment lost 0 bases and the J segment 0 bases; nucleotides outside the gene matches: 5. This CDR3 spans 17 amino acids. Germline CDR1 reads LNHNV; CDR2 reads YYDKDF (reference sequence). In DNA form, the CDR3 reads TGTGCCACCAGCAGAGAGGGACAGCGCAGCTCTGGAAACACCATATATTTT. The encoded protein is CATSREGQRSSGNTIYF.

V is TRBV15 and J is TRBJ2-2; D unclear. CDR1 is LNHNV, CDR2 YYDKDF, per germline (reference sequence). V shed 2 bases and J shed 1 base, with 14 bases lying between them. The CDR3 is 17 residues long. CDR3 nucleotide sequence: TGTGCCACCAGCAGATTTTCGCAGATTGAGAACACCGGGGAGCTGTTTTTT. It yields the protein CATSRFSQIENTGELFF.

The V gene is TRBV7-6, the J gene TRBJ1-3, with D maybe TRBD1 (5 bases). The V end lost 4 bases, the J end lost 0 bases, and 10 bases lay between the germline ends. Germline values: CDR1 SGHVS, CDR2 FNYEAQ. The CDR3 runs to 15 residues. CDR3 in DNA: TGTGCCAGCAGCTCACCAGGGATCTCTGGAAACACCATATATTTT. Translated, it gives CASSSPGISGNTIYF.

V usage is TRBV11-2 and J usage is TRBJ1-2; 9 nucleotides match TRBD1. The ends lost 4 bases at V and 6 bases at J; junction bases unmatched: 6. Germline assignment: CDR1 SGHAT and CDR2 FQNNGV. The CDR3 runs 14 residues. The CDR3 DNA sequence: TGTGCCAGCAGCTCCATCCGGGACAGGGATGGCTACACCTTC. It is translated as CASSSIRDRDGYTF.

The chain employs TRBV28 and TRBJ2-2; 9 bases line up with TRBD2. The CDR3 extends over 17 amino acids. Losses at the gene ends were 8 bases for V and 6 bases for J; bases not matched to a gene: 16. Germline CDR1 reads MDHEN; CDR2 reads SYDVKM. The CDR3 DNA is TGTGCCAGCCGAGAACATGCGGGAGGGCGGTTATCCGGGGAGCTGTTTTTT. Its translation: CASREHAGGRLSGELFF.

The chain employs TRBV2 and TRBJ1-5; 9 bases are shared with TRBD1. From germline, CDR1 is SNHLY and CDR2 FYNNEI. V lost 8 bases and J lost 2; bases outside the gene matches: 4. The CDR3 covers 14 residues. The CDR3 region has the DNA TGTGCCAGCTGGGGACAGGGCGGCAATCAGCCCCAGCATTTT. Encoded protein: CASWGQGGNQPQHF.

This CDR3 is CASSIREGGSEAFF. CDR3 DNA: TGTGCCAGTAGTATTAGGGAAGGGGGTTCTGAAGCTTTCTTT. The V gene is TRBV19, the J gene TRBJ1-1; tentatively, D is TRBD1 (6 bases). Germline CDR1 reads LNHDA; CDR2 reads SQIVND (reference sequence). Trimming took off 3 bases at V and 6 bases at J, with 14 bases between the two ends. This CDR3 is built from 14 residues.

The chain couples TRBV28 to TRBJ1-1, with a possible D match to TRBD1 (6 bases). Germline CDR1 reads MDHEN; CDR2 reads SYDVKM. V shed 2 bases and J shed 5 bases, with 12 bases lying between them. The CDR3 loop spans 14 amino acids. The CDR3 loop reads CASSLGGARTEAFF. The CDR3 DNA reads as TGTGCCAGCAGTTTAGGGGGGGCACGGACTGAAGCTTTCTTT.

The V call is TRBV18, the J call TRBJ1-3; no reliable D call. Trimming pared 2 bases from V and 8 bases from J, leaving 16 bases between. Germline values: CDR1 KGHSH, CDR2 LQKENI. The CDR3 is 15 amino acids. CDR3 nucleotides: TGTGCCAGCTCACCATCGGCGGGCCGGCGAGACACCATATATTTT. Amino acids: CASSPSAGRRDTIYF.